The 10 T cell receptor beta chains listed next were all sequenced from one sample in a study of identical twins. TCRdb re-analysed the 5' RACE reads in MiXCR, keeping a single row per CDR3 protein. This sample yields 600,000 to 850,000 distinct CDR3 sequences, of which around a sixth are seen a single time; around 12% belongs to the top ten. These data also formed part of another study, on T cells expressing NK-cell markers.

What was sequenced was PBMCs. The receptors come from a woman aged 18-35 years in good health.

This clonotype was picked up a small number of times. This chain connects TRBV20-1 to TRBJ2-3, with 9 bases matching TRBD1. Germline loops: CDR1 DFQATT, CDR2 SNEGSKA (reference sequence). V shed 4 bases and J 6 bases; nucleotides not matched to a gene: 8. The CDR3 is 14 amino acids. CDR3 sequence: CSATGQGRLDTQYF. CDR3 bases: TGCAGTGCTACCGGACAGGGGCGACTGGATACGCAGTATTTT.

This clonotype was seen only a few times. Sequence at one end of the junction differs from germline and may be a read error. CDR3 residues: CASSSGLAGADTQYF. The CDR3 region has the DNA TGTGCCAGCAGCTCCGGACTAGCGGGAGCAGATACGCAGTATTTT. This sequence joins TRBV5-1 and TRBJ2-3; 13 bases fit TRBD2. Germline loops: CDR1 SGHRS, CDR2 YFSETQ. The CDR3 runs 15 residues.

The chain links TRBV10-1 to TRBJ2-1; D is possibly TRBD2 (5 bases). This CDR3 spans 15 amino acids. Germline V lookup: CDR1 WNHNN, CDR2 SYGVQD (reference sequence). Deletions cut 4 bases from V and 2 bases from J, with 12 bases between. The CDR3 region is CASSVGSDTYNEQFF. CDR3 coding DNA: TGCGCCAGCAGTGTTGGTAGCGACACCTACAATGAGCAGTTCTTC.

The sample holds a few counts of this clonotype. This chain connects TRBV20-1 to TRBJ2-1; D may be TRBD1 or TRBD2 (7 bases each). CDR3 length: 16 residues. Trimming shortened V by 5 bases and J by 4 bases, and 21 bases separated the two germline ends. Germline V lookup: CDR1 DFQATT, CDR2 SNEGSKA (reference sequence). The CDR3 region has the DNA TGCAGTGCTCCAAGGGGGCTAGCGGAGCTTTACAATGAGCAGTTCTTC. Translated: CSAPRGLAELYNEQFF.

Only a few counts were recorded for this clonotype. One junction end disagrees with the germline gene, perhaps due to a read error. As DNA, the CDR3 is TGTGCCAGCAGCTCAGACATCGTAGCGTTTCTGAACTTC. It codes for CASSSDIVAFLNF. The V call is TRBV11-3, the J call TRBJ2-7; TRBD2 is a possible D gene (5 bases). This CDR3 region has 13 residues. Germline CDR1 SGHNT, CDR2 YENEEA.

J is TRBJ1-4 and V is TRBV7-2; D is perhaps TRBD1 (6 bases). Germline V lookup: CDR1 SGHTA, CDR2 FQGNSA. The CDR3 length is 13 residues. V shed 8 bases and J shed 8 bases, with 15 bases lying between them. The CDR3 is CASARGQREKLFF. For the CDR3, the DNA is TGTGCCAGCGCCCGGGGGCAGAGGGAAAAACTGTTTTTT.

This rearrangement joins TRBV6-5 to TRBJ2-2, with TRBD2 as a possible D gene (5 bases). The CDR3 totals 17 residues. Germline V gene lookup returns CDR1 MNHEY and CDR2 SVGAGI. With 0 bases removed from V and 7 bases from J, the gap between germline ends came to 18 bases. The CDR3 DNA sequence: TGTGCCAGCAGTTACTCTAACGCTCGGGGTCGGGACGGGGAGCTGTTTTTT. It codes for CASSYSNARGRDGELFF.

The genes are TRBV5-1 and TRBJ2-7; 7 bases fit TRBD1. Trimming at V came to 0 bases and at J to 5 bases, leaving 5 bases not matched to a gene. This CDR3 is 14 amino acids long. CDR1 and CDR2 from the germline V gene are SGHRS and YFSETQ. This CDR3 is CASSLDRGFNEQYF. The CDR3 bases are TGCGCCAGCAGCTTGGACAGGGGTTTCAACGAGCAGTACTTC.

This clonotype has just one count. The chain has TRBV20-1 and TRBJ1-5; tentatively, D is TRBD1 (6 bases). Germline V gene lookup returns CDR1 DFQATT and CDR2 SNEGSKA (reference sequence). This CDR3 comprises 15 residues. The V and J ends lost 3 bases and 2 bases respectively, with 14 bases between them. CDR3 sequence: CSASRGIVGNQPQHF. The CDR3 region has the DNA TGCAGTGCTAGTAGGGGGATAGTTGGCAATCAGCCCCAGCATTTT.

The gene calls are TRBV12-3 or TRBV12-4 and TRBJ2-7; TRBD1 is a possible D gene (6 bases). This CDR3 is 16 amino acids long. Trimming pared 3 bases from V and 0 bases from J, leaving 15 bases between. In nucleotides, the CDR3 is TGTGCCAGCAGTTTTAGTCTTAGGGGGAACTCCTACGAGCAGTACTTC. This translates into CASSFSLRGNSYEQYF.